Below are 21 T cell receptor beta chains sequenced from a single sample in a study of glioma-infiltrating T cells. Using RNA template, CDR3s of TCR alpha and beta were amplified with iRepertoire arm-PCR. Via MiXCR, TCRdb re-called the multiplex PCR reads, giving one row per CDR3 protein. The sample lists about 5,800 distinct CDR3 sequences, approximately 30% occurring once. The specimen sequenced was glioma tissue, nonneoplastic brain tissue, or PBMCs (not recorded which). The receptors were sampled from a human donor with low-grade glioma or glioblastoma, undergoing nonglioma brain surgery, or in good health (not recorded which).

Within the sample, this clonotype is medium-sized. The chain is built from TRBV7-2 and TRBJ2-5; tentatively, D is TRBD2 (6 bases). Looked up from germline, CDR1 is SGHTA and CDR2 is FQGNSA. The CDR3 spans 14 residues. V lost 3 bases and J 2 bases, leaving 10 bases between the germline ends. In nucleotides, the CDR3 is TGTGCCAGCAGCTTCGCGGGATTACAAGAGACCCAGTACTTC. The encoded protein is CASSFAGLQETQYF.

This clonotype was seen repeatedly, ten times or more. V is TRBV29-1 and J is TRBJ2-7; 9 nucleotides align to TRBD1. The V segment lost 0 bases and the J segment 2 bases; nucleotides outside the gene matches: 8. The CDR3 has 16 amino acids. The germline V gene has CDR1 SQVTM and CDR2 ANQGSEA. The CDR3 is CSVEEEGQGSAYEQYF. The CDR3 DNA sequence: TGCAGCGTTGAAGAGGAGGGACAGGGTAGCGCCTACGAGCAGTACTTC.

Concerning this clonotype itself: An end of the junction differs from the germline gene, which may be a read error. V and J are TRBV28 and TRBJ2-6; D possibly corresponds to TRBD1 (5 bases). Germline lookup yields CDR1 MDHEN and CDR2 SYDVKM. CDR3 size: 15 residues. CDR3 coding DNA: TGTGCCCGCAGTTTAGTGAGATCTGGGGCCAACGTCCTGACTTTT. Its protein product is CARSLVRSGANVLTF.

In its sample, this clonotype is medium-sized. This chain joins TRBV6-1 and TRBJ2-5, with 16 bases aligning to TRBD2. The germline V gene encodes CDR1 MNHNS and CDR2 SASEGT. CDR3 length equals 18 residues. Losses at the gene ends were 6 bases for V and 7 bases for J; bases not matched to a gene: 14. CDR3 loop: CASSNPGLAGGPAATQYF. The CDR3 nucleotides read TGTGCCAGCAGCAACCCGGGACTAGCGGGAGGGCCGGCCGCGACCCAGTACTTC.

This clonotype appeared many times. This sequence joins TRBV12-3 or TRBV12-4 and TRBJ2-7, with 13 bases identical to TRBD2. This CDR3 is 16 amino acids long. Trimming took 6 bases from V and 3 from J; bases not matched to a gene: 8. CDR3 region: CASSWDGTSGNYEQYF. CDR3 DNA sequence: TGTGCCAGCAGCTGGGATGGGACTAGCGGGAACTACGAGCAGTACTTC.

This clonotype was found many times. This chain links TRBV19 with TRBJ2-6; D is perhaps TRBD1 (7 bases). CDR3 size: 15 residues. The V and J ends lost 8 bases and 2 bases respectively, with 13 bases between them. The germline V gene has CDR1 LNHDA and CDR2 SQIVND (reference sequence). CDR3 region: CASASRGAGANVLTF. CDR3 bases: TGTGCCAGTGCCTCCAGGGGGGCTGGGGCCAACGTCCTGACTTTC.

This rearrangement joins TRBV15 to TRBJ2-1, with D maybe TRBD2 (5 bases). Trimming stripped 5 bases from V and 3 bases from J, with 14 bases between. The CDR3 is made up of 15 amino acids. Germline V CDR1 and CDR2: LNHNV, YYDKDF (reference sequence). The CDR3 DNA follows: TGTGCCACCAGCGGTGCAGCGGCCTACTACAATGAGCAGTTCTTC. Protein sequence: CATSGAAAYYNEQFF.

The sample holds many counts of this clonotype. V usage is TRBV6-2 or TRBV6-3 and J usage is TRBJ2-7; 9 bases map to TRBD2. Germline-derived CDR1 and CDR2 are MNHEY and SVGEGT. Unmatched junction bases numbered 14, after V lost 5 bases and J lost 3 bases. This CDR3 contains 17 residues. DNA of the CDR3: TGTGCCAGCAGTACCCGGGTAGCGGGAGAAGAAGACTACGAGCAGTACGTC. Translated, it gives CASSTRVAGEEDYEQYV.

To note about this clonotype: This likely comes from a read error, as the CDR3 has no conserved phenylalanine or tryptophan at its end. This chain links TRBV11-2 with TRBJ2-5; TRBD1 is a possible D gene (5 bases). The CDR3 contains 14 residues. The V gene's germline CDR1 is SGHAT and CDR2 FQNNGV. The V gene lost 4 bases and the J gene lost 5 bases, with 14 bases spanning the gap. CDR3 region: CASSSQGRGETQYL. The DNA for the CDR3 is TGTGCCAGCAGCTCCCAGGGAAGGGGTGAGACCCAGTACTTA.

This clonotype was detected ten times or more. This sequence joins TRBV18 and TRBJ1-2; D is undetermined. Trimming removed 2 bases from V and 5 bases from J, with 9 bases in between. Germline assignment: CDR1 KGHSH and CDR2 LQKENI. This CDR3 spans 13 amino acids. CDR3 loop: CASSPDVGYGYTF. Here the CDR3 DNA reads TGTGCCAGCTCACCAGATGTGGGATATGGCTACACCTTC.

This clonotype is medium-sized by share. The DNA for the CDR3 is TGTGCCAGCAGCTTAGCCAGGGTGGGACAGCCCCAGCATTTT. It codes for CASSLARVGQPQHF. V usage is TRBV7-6 and J usage is TRBJ1-5, with a weak D call TRBD1 (5 bases). CDR1 is SGHVS and CDR2 is FNYEAQ in the germline V gene. The CDR3 loop spans 14 amino acids. Trimming removed 0 bases from V and 7 bases from J, with 10 bases in between.

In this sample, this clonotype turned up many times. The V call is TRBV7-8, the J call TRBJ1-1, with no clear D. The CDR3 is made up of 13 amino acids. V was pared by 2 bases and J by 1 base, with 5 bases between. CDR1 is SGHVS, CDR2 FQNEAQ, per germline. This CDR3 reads CASSLYQNTEAFF. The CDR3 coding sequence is TGTGCCAGCAGCTTATATCAGAACACTGAAGCTTTCTTT.

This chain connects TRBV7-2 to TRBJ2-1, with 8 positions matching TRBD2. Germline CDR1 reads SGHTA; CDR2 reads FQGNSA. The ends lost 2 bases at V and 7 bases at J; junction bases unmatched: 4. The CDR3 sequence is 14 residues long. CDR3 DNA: TGTGCCAGCAGCTTACCAGCGGGAGTGAATGAGCAGTTCTTC. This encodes CASSLPAGVNEQFF.

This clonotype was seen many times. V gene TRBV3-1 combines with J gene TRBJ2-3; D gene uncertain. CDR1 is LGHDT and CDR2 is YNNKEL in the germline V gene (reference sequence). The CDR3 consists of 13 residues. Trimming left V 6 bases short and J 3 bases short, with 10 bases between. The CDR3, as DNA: TGTGCCAGCAGTCCTAGAGAGACAGATACGCAGTATTTT. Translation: CASSPRETDTQYF.

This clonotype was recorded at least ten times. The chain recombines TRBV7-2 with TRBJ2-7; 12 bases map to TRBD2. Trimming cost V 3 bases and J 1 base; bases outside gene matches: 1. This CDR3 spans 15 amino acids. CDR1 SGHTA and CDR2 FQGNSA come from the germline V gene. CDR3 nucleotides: TGTGCCAGCAGCTTGACTAGCGGGGGTTCCTACGAGCAGTACTTC. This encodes CASSLTSGGSYEQYF.

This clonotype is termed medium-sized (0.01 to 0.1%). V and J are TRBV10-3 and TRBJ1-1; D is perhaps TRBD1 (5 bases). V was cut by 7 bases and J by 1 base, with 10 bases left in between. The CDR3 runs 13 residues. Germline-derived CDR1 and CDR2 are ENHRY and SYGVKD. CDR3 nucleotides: TGTGCCATCACAGGGAGTGAGAACACTGAAGCTTTCTTT. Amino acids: CAITGSENTEAFF.

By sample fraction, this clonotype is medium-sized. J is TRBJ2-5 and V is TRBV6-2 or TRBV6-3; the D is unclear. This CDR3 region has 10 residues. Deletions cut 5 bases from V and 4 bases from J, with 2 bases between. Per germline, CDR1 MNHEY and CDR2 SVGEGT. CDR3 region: CASSRETQYF. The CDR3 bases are TGTGCCAGCAGTCGAGAGACCCAGTACTTC.

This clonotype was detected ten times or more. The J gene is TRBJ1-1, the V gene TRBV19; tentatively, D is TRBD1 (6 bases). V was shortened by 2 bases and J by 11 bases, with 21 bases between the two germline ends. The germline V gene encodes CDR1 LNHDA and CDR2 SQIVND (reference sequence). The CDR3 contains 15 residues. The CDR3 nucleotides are TGTGCCAGTAGTATAATGGGGGCCCCTGCTAGTTCTGCTTTCTTT. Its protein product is CASSIMGAPASSAFF.

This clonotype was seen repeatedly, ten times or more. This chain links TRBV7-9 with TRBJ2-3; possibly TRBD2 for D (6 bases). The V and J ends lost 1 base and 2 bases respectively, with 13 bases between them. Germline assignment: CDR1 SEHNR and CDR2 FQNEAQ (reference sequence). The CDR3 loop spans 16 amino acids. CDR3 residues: CASSLGVSGNTDTQYF. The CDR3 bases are TGTGCCAGCAGCTTAGGGGTTAGCGGTAACACAGATACGCAGTATTTT.

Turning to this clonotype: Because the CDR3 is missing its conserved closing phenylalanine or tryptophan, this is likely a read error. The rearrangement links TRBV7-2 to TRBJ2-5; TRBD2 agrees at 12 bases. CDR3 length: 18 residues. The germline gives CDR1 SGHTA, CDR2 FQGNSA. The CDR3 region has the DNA TGTGCCATCAGCTTACTTCTAGCGGGAGGGCAGGAGCAAGAGACCCAGTACTTA. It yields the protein CAISLLLAGGQEQETQYL.

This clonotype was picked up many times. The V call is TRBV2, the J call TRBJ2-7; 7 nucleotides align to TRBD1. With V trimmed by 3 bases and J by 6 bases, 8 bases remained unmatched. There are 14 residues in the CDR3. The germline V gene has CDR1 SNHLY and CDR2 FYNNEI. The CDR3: CASSEGQLFGEQYV. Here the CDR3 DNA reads TGTGCCAGCAGTGAGGGACAGCTCTTTGGCGAGCAGTACGTC.